A selection of T cell receptor beta chains follows, all from one sample in a study of beta chain features in type 1 diabetes. Profiled with immunoSEQ multiplex PCR; TCRdb holds only in-frame clones, not every one. The table lists about 900,000 clones, roughly a sixth of them singletons. Sequencing used naive CD4+ T cells from blood. These receptors all come from a woman younger than 35 in good health. The CDR3 runs from the conserved cysteine through the conserved F or W. D genes are given only for firm matches. The size entry is marked missing in some rows and otherwise reads once, few, many or a size class.

TRBJ2-5 NA NA TRBV7-2 CASSFRETETQYF TGTGCCAGCAGCTTTCGGGAGACGGAGACCCAGTACTTC
TRBJ2-1 TRBD2 NA TRBV4-3 CASSRRLAGSRSSYNEQFF TGCGCCAGCAGCCGCCGACTAGCGGGAAGCCGTAGCTCCTACAATGAGCAGTTCTTC
TRBJ1-2 NA NA TRBV7-8 CASSTGRQSYGYTF TGTGCCAGCAGCACAGGAAGACAGTCCTATGGCTACACCTTC
TRBJ2-7 TRBD1 NA TRBV28 CASSETGGETYEQYF TGTGCCAGCAGTGAGACAGGGGGCGAAACCTACGAGCAGTACTTC
TRBJ2-5 NA NA TRBV7-3 CASSSSGEETQYF TGTGCCAGCAGCTCCTCAGGGGAAGAGACCCAGTACTTC
TRBJ2-6 NA NA TRBV9 CASSVGSGANVLTF TGTGCCAGCAGTGTGGGCTCTGGGGCCAACGTCCTGACTTTC
TRBJ2-2 NA few TRBV5-1 CASSLHHTGELFF TGCGCCAGCAGCTTGCATCACACCGGGGAGCTGTTTTTT
TRBJ1-3 NA NA TRBV18 CASSPRSDSGNTIYF TGTGCCAGCTCACCACGGTCCGACTCTGGAAACACCATATATTTT
TRBJ2-3 NA few TRBV28 CASSLRDRTAYTDTQYF TGTGCCAGCAGTTTACGCGACAGAACCGCGTACACAGATACGCAGTATTTT
TRBJ2-1 NA NA TRBV20-1 CSATFNEQFF TGCAGTGCGACATTCAATGAGCAGTTCTTC
TRBJ2-3 TRBD2 NA TRBV11-3 CASSLLSGSDTQYF TGTGCCAGCAGCTTACTCAGCGGGAGTGATACGCAGTATTTT
TRBJ2-4 NA NA TRBV18 CASSSEGGRTGNIQYF TGTGCCAGCTCATCGGAAGGGGGTCGAACGGGAAACATTCAGTACTTC
TRBJ1-4 TRBD1 NA TRBV6-1 CASSEVRTGLSEKLFF TGTGCCAGCAGTGAAGTCCGGACAGGGCTGTCTGAAAAACTGTTTTTT
TRBJ2-1 TRBD1 NA TRBV7-7 CASSSDRGPYNEQFF TGTGCTAGCAGCTCAGACAGGGGTCCCTACAATGAGCAGTTCTTC
TRBJ2-7 NA few TRBV2 CASSEPPGEQYF TGTGCCAGCAGTGAACCCCCTGGTGAGCAGTACTTC
TRBJ1-5 NA NA TRBV7-9 CASSPPGTGNQPQHF TGTGCCAGCAGCCCACCCGGAACCGGCAATCAGCCCCAGCATTTT
TRBJ1-2 TRBD1 few TRBV15 CATGTVGYGYTF TGTGCCACCGGGACAGTGGGCTATGGCTACACCTTC
TRBJ2-3 NA NA TRBV13 CASSPRGGRTDTQYF TGTGCCAGCAGCCCCAGGGGGGGCCGCACAGATACGCAGTATTTT
TRBJ2-7 NA NA TRBV7-2 CASSSKDSILSYEQYF TGTGCCAGCAGCAGTAAGGACAGTATACTCTCCTACGAGCAGTACTTC
TRBJ2-5 NA few TRBV10-3 CAISESKGPRETQYF TGTGCCATCAGTGAGTCGAAGGGGCCCCGAGAGACCCAGTACTTC
TRBJ2-1 NA few TRBV18 CASSPPSSEQFF TGTGCCAGCTCACCACCGAGCAGTGAGCAGTTCTTC
TRBJ2-7 NA NA TRBV7-9 CASSTSQTSSEQYF TGTGCCAGCAGCACTAGCCAAACGTCCAGCGAGCAGTACTTC
TRBJ1-1 NA few TRBV30 CASRGRVFAEAFF TGTGCCAGTCGGGGGAGGGTTTTCGCTGAAGCTTTCTTT
TRBJ2-7 NA few TRBV28 CASRETRQGTYEQYF TGTGCCAGCAGGGAGACCCGGCAGGGAACCTACGAGCAGTACTTC
TRBJ2-5 TRBD2 NA TRBV7-9 CASTRRTSPLETQYF TGTGCCAGCACCCGCCGGACTAGCCCTTTGGAGACCCAGTACTTC
TRBJ2-7 NA NA TRBV18 CASSPPSLIPVEQYF TGTGCCAGCTCACCTCCCAGTCTGATTCCCGTCGAGCAGTACTTC
TRBJ1-2 TRBD1 NA TRBV10-3 CAISHSGTGAYGYTF TGTGCCATCAGTCATTCCGGGACAGGGGCTTATGGCTACACCTTC
TRBJ2-5 NA NA TRBV7-6 CASSTTLGTQYF TGTGCCAGCAGCACAACACTGGGGACCCAGTACTTC
TRBJ2-2 TRBD1 few TRBV10-3 CAISDRGRSRELFF TGTGCCATCAGTGACAGGGGGCGCAGCCGGGAGCTGTTTTTT
TRBJ2-5 NA few TRBV14 CASSRQVTQYF TGTGCCAGCAGCCGTCAGGTGACCCAGTACTTC
TRBJ1-5 TRBD1 few TRBV28 CASSSGQGVSQPQHF TGTGCCAGCAGTTCCGGACAGGGGGTCAGTCAGCCCCAGCATTTT
TRBJ2-3 TRBD1 NA TRBV13 CASSSFQTGTSDTQYF TGTGCCAGCAGCTCCTTCCAGACAGGGACCTCAGATACGCAGTATTTT
TRBJ2-1 TRBD2 few TRBV10-3 CAISEPGLAGANEQFF TGTGCCATCAGTGAGCCGGGACTAGCGGGAGCCAATGAGCAGTTCTTC
TRBJ2-6 NA few TRBV6-5 CASSYVGSSGANVLTF TGTGCCAGCAGTTACGTGGGGAGCTCTGGGGCCAACGTCCTGACTTTC
TRBJ2-7 NA NA TRBV28 CASSLRAREQYF TGTGCCAGCAGTTTACGAGCTCGCGAGCAGTACTTC
TRBJ2-5 NA NA TRBV4-2 CASSQAPFRQGQETQYF TGTGCCAGCAGCCAAGCCCCTTTTAGGCAGGGACAAGAGACCCAGTACTTC
TRBJ2-2 NA few TRBV10-2 CASSERAVLGGELFF TGCGCCAGCAGTGAACGGGCGGTATTAGGCGGGGAGCTGTTTTTT